This TCR beta chain originates from a study of blood T cell repertoires in COVID-19. The repertoire was sequenced with immunoSEQ multiplex PCR; TCRdb's copy has only in-frame clones and lacks some. The table lists under 250,000 clones, 65% to 90% of them singletons. Germline V CDR1 and CDR2: MNHEY, SMNVEV (reference sequence). The CDR3 runs 13 residues. Trimming pared 1 base from V and 2 bases from J, leaving 3 bases between. J is TRBJ1-5 and V is TRBV27, with D hard to call. The TCR was taken from a man in his fifties or sixties with active or convalescent COVID-19. Source material: peripheral blood. Written as DNA, the CDR3 is TGTGCCAGCAGTTTATTAGGCAATCAGCCCCAGCATTTT. This gives the protein CASSLLGNQPQHF.